Presented here are 10 T cell receptor beta chains from one specimen sequenced in a study of shared clonotypes between healthy human individuals (dated by TCRdb to the early 2020s). CD8 naive samples consisted of CD45RO-negative cells that were positively selected for CCR7, yielding a CD45RA+CCR7+ population without TemRA cells. The method was the immunoSEQ multiplex PCR assay. This immuneACCESS table, as held by TCRdb, lists in-frame sequences with V and J called but not all clones. Of the missing ones, under half trace to an unresolved V gene in checked studies; the others have no known cause. The sample data list about 2 million clones, and 85% to 95% of these were observed just once. Around 1.1% of the sample is taken by the ten largest. Material: naive CD8+ T cells sorted from blood. The cell subset or site label for this specimen denotes: CD45RA+CCR7+. These receptors came from a man in his late teens or twenties in good health.

The chain recombines TRBV4-1 with TRBJ2-7, with a tentative D call TRBD2 (5 bases). Trimming stripped 1 base from V and 2 bases from J, with 9 bases between. Germline CDR1 MGHRA, CDR2 YSYEKL. The CDR3 runs to 14 residues. The CDR3 region is CASSQADGTYEQYF. CDR3 nucleotides: TGCGCCAGCAGCCAAGCCGACGGGACCTACGAGCAGTACTTC.

The V and J genes are TRBV11-2 and TRBJ1-3; perhaps TRBD1 as D (5 bases). Germline V gives CDR1 SGHAT, CDR2 FQNNGV. The CDR3 sequence is 18 residues long. V dropped 1 base and J dropped 0 bases, with 16 bases sitting between them. The CDR3 reads CASSLVWGPISSGNTIYF. The CDR3, as DNA: TGTGCCAGCAGCTTAGTGTGGGGACCGATTAGCTCTGGAAACACCATATATTTT.

This clone was seen only once. The sample holds other DNA sequences that translate to the same CDR3. This chain uses TRBV25-1 with TRBJ1-1, with D perhaps TRBD1 (6 bases). V was pared by 4 bases and J by 1 base, with 10 bases between. This CDR3 has 14 amino acids. Per the germline V gene, CDR1 is MGHDK and CDR2 is SYGVNS. The CDR3: CASSVGGANTEAFF. CDR3 sequence (DNA): TGTGCCAGCAGTGTTGGGGGCGCGAACACTGAAGCTTTCTTT. The whole variable domain, remainder taken from reference TRBV25-1 and TRBJ1-1, is EADIYQTPRYLVIGTGKKITLECSQTMGHDKMYWYQQDPGMELHLIHYSYGVNSTEKGDLSSESTVSRIRTEHFPLTLESARPSHTSQYLCASSVGGANTEAFFGQGTRLTVV.

This clone was recorded once. The chain recombines TRBV29-1 with TRBJ1-1, with D maybe TRBD1 (6 bases). The CDR3 extends over 14 amino acids. Germline CDR1 and CDR2: SQVTM and ANQGSEA. V dropped 7 bases and J dropped 1 base, with 16 bases sitting between them. In nucleotides, the CDR3 is TGCAGCGCACTAAACGGACAGCGGAACACTGAAGCTTTCTTT. It yields the protein CSALNGQRNTEAFF.

V usage is TRBV9 and J usage is TRBJ2-2, with no clear D. The CDR3 extends over 13 amino acids. Germline V lookup: CDR1 SGDLS, CDR2 YYNGEE. Between the trimmed V and J ends, which lost 3 bases and 5 bases, there was a span of 8 bases. The CDR3, as DNA: TGTGCCAGCAGCGGAAGTTCTACCGGGGAGCTGTTTTTT. Protein: CASSGSSTGELFF.

This clone was seen once. V and J are TRBV5-1 and TRBJ2-7, with 7 bases matching TRBD1. There are 15 residues in the CDR3. The V segment lost 5 bases and the J segment 1 base; nucleotides outside the gene matches: 9. The germline CDR1 and CDR2 sequences are SGHRS and YFSETQ. The DNA of the CDR3 is TGCGCCAGCAGAACCGGGACAGATTTTTCCTACGAGCAGTACTTC. It is translated as CASRTGTDFSYEQYF.

The V call is TRBV4-1, the J call TRBJ2-7, with no clear D. In germline, CDR1 is MGHRA, CDR2 YSYEKL. Between the trimmed V and J ends, which lost 1 base and 0 bases, there was a span of 10 bases. The CDR3 has 15 residues. This chain's CDR3 is CASSQVRESSYEQYF. The DNA of the CDR3 is TGCGCCAGCAGCCAAGTACGTGAAAGCTCCTACGAGCAGTACTTC.

This chain links TRBV5-6 with TRBJ2-7; no reliable D call. This CDR3 has 14 amino acids. The germline CDR1 and CDR2 sequences are SGHDT and YYEEEE. Trimming left V 0 bases short and J 3 bases short, with 10 bases between. DNA of the CDR3: TGTGCCAGCAGCTTGGGAGCAGTAAACTACGAGCAGTACTTC. It encodes CASSLGAVNYEQYF.

The CDR3 here is CASSGFNSPLHF. In DNA, the CDR3 is TGTGCCAGTAGTGGCTTCAATTCACCCCTCCACTTT. The V and J genes are TRBV19 and TRBJ1-6; D ambiguous. The germline V gene has CDR1 LNHDA and CDR2 SQIVND (reference sequence). The CDR3 has 12 residues. The V gene lost 5 bases and the J gene lost 7 bases, with 6 bases spanning the gap. Complete variable domain (other parts from reference TRBV19 and TRBJ1-6): DGGITQSPKYLFRKEGQNVTLSCEQNLNHDAMYWYRQDPGQGLRLIYYSQIVNDFQKGDIAEGYSVSREKKESFPLTVTSAQKNPTAFYLCASSGFNSPLHFGNGTRLTVT.

This chain connects TRBV7-9 to TRBJ2-1; D is perhaps TRBD1 (6 bases). The length of the CDR3 is 15 residues. With 2 bases removed from V and 7 bases from J, the gap between germline ends came to 15 bases. Germline assignment: CDR1 SEHNR and CDR2 FQNEAQ (reference sequence). CDR3 DNA: TGTGCCAGCAGCTTAAGGGCAGGGGCGCTAAATGAGCAGTTCTTC. This translates into CASSLRAGALNEQFF.